The 8 T cell receptor beta chains listed next were all sequenced from one sample in a study of preoperative IRX-2 immunotherapy in early breast cancer. The treatment here: preoperative locoregional IRX-2 cytokine immunotherapy. Repertoires were generated with immunoSEQ multiplex PCR, while TCRdb's copy carries only in-frame clones and drops some. The sample yields about 5,300 clones, under 85% seen once. The starting material was tumor tissue, obtained before IRX-2 immunotherapy. All receptors come from a human donor with breast cancer.

J is TRBJ1-3 and V is TRBV11-3; no definite D call. The germline V gene encodes CDR1 SGHNT and CDR2 YENEEA. Trimming left V 1 base short and J 3 bases short, with 7 bases between. This CDR3 has 14 amino acids. The CDR3 DNA reads TGTGCCAGCAGCTTAGTACAGAGTGGAAACACCATATATTTT. Its translation: CASSLVQSGNTIYF.

V usage is TRBV6-8 and J usage is TRBJ2-7, with a tentative D call TRBD1 (5 bases). The V end was cut by 5 bases, the J end by 3 bases, with 11 bases between. The germline gives CDR1 MNHGY, CDR2 SAAAGT. The CDR3 consists of 13 residues. In DNA form, the CDR3 reads TGTGCCAGCAGTCATCCGACAGTCTACGAGCAGTACTTC. Translating it yields CASSHPTVYEQYF.

This clone was recorded a few times. The gene calls are TRBV19 and TRBJ1-4; no clear D. The CDR3 sequence is 16 residues long. CDR1 and CDR2 from the germline V gene are LNHDA and SQIVND (reference sequence). Trimming cost V 3 bases and J 7 bases, with 18 bases left between them. The CDR3, as DNA: TGTGCCAGTAGTATCGGTCTTCAGACGTCGGGTGAAAAACTGTTTTTT. The encoded protein is CASSIGLQTSGEKLFF.

This chain joins TRBV11-3 and TRBJ2-5, with 9 bases aligning to TRBD2. The ends lost 5 bases at V and 5 bases at J; junction bases unmatched: 15. CDR3 size: 17 residues. Germline CDR1 SGHNT, CDR2 YENEEA. CDR3 residues: CASSLKASGIGGETQYF. The CDR3, as DNA: TGTGCCAGCAGCCTCAAGGCTAGCGGGATAGGTGGTGAGACCCAGTACTTC.

The V call is TRBV19, the J call TRBJ1-4; tentative D call: TRBD1 (6 bases). Germline V gene data show CDR1 as LNHDA and CDR2 as SQIVND (reference sequence). This CDR3 region has 16 residues. Deletions cut 3 bases from V and 5 bases from J, with 16 bases between. The CDR3 bases are TGTGCCAGTAGTATTTATTGGACAGAGGGAAATGAAAAACTGTTTTTT. It specifies CASSIYWTEGNEKLFF.

The J gene is TRBJ1-1, the V gene TRBV19, with D hard to call. Germline V CDR1 and CDR2: LNHDA, SQIVND (reference sequence). Trimming took off 4 bases at V and 1 base at J, with 7 bases between the two ends. This CDR3 comprises 13 residues. Here the CDR3 DNA reads TGTGCCAGTAGTAAAGGAGCGAACACTGAAGCTTTCTTT. This codes for CASSKGANTEAFF. Looking up the rest from reference TRBV19 and TRBJ1-1 gives the full variable domain: DGGITQSPKYLFRKEGQNVTLSCEQNLNHDAMYWYRQDPGQGLRLIYYSQIVNDFQKGDIAEGYSVSREKKESFPLTVTSAQKNPTAFYLCASSKGANTEAFFGQGTRLTVV.

Turning to this clone: Mismatch with germline at one junction end may stem from a read error. The chain joins TRBV6-8 to TRBJ1-5; 8 bases fit TRBD1. From germline, CDR1 is MNHGY and CDR2 SAAAGT. CDR3 length equals 16 residues. CDR3 nucleotide sequence: TGTGCCATCAGTACCGGGACAGGAACGAGCAATCAGCCCCAGCATTTT. Translated: CAISTGTGTSNQPQHF.

The rearrangement joins TRBV28 to TRBJ2-1; 7 nucleotides line up with TRBD2. V lost 5 bases to trimming and J lost 1 base; unmatched junction nucleotides: 5. Germline V gene sequence: CDR1 MDHEN, CDR2 SYDVKM. The CDR3 has 15 residues. The CDR3 region has the DNA TGTGCCAGCAGTGAGCGGGATGTGTCCTACAATGAGCAGTTCTTC. This sequence encodes CASSERDVSYNEQFF.